The sequence of this TCR beta chain was determined in a study of blood T cell repertoires in COVID-19. Overall study context: Donors in the United States, Italy and Spain gave samples during acute or convalescent COVID-19.

In assigning cohorts, the study relied on participant-reported clinical history. The protocol was immunoSEQ multiplex PCR, while the TCRdb copy is restricted to in-frame clones and leaves out a portion. This table has about 300,000 clones, over 75% appearing once. Sequencing was carried out using PBMCs or T cells enriched from blood (not recorded which). The receptor comes from a man aged 30-40 years who had recovered from COVID-19.

The CDR3 coding sequence is TGTGCCAGCAGCTCCCATGGGGGGACTAATTCACCCCTCCACTTT. It is translated as CASSSHGGTNSPLHF. This chain connects TRBV7-9 to TRBJ1-6; a weak D match, TRBD1 (5 bases). This CDR3 contains 15 residues. The germline gives CDR1 SEHNR, CDR2 FQNEAQ (reference sequence). The V end lost 4 bases, the J end lost 6 bases, and 13 bases lay between the germline ends.